A selection of T cell receptor beta chains follows, all from one sample in a study of T cells in Graves' hyperthyroidism and ophthalmopathy. TCRdb reprocessed the multiplex PCR reads via MiXCR and lists one record per CDR3 protein. The top ten hold less than 4.5% of the sample, which has 600,000 to 650,000 distinct CDR3 sequences, around 15% seen once. The sequencing sample was made of blood. The receptors come from a woman in her twenties or thirties with Graves' hyperthyroidism. Each CDR3 is given with its conserved first and last residue. A D gene is named only where the DNA matches it firmly. Where a row states a size, it is once, few, many or the class of an expanded clone; other rows omit it.

TRBJ2-1 - many TRBV12-3/TRBV12-4 CASSLPTGLNEQFF TGTGCCAGCAGCCTGCCGACGGGGTTGAATGAGCAGTTCTTC
TRBJ1-2 - many TRBV28 CASSFGRANGYTF TGTGCCAGCAGTTTCGGCAGGGCAAATGGCTACACCTTC
TRBJ2-2 - many TRBV6-1 CASRTSVSRAITGELFF TGTGCCAGCAGAACCTCAGTTTCCAGAGCCATAACCGGGGAGCTGTTTTTT
TRBJ2-5 - many TRBV28 CASSLGAPETQYF TGTGCCAGCAGTTTAGGAGCGCCGGAGACCCAGTACTTC
TRBJ2-1 - many TRBV18 CASSPEAQQFF TGTGCCAGCTCACCCGAGGCTCAGCAGTTCTTC
TRBJ2-1 TRBD1 - TRBV29-1 CSADRGPLNEQFF TGCAGCGCCGACAGGGGGCCTCTCAATGAGCAGTTCTTC
TRBJ2-2 - few TRBV24-1 CATSGGGTGELFF TGTGCCACCAGTGGGGGAGGCACCGGGGAGCTGTTTTTT
TRBJ2-1 TRBD2 many TRBV7-9 CASSFQRDDNEQFF TGTGCCAGCAGCTTCCAGCGGGATGACAATGAGCAGTTCTTC
TRBJ2-3 TRBD2 - TRBV24-1 CATSDFLAGVGDTQYF TGTGCCACCAGTGATTTTCTAGCGGGAGTTGGAGATACGCAGTATTTT
TRBJ2-7 - many TRBV7-2 CASSFGGWSYEQYF TGTGCCAGCAGCTTCGGTGGGTGGTCCTACGAGCAGTACTTC
TRBJ1-3 - many TRBV3-1 CASRGRNTIYF TGTGCCAGCAGGGGGCGAAACACCATATATTTT
TRBJ1-5 TRBD1 many TRBV6-1 CASSTDRGSNQPQHF TGTGCCAGCAGTACGGACAGGGGGAGCAATCAGCCCCAGCATTTT
TRBJ2-1 TRBD2 - TRBV5-1 CASSLVSGGPNEQFF TGCGCCAGCAGCTTGGTAAGCGGGGGTCCCAATGAGCAGTTCTTC
TRBJ2-7 TRBD2 - TRBV9 CASSPNSGITYEQYF TGTGCCAGCAGCCCTAATAGCGGGATTACCTACGAGCAGTACTTC
TRBJ2-1 - many TRBV20-1 CSARGETAYNEQFF TGCAGTGCTAGAGGGGAGACTGCCTACAATGAGCAGTTCTTC
TRBJ1-1 TRBD1 many TRBV30 CACHRQGLTEAFF TGTGCCTGCCACCGACAGGGTCTCACTGAAGCTTTCTTT
TRBJ2-2 - - TRBV7-9 CASSFQGLSTGELFF TGTGCCAGCAGCTTCCAAGGACTAAGCACCGGGGAGCTGTTTTTT
TRBJ2-1 TRBD2 - TRBV29-1 CSVVRGREKNEQFF TGCAGCGTTGTTCGCGGGAGGGAGAAAAATGAGCAGTTCTTC
TRBJ2-1 TRBD2 many TRBV20-1 CSALTSGRNTEQFF TGCAGTGCCCTGACTAGCGGGAGAAACACTGAGCAGTTCTTC
TRBJ2-7 - many TRBV10-3 CAISESSTANRRPYEQYF TGTGCCATCAGTGAGTCGAGTACGGCTAACCGGAGGCCCTACGAGCAGTACTTC
TRBJ1-1 - many TRBV7-2 CASSSDRFNTEAFF TGTGCCAGCAGCTCGGACAGATTCAACACTGAAGCTTTCTTT
TRBJ1-1 - many TRBV9 CASSVGQDLNTEAFF TGTGCCAGCAGCGTAGGGCAGGACCTGAACACTGAAGCTTTCTTT
TRBJ2-5 TRBD2 - TRBV3-1 CASSPTRSAGVETQYF TGTGCCAGCAGCCCGACCCGATCCGCGGGAGTAGAGACCCAGTACTTC
TRBJ2-5 TRBD1 - TRBV11-2 CASSLGQGKQETQYF TGTGCCAGCAGCCTCGGACAGGGGAAACAAGAGACCCAGTACTTC
TRBJ2-1 - few TRBV10-3 CAIRRLGNGYNEQFF TGTGCCATCCGCCGGCTGGGTAATGGCTACAATGAGCAGTTCTTC
TRBJ2-4 TRBD2 - TRBV6-2/TRBV6-3 CASSYGTSGSAKNIQYF TGTGCCAGCAGTTACGGGACTAGCGGGTCAGCCAAAAACATTCAGTACTTC
TRBJ1-2 - - TRBV12-3/TRBV12-4 CASSPLHSYGYTF TGTGCCAGCAGTCCCCTACATTCCTATGGCTACACCTTC
TRBJ2-1 - - TRBV28 CASRWGFEQFF TGTGCCAGCAGATGGGGATTTGAGCAGTTCTTC
TRBJ2-5 - - TRBV7-9 CASSIQLTGVEETQYF TGTGCCAGCAGCATCCAACTGACGGGAGTCGAGGAGACCCAGTACTTC
TRBJ2-2 TRBD2 - TRBV9 CASSVARLAGDNGGELFF TGTGCCAGCAGCGTAGCAAGGCTAGCGGGAGATAACGGCGGGGAGCTGTTTTTT
TRBJ1-1 TRBD1 - TRBV7-9 CASSPGTGGDLNTEAFF TGTGCCAGCAGTCCAGGGACAGGGGGTGACCTGAACACTGAAGCTTTCTTT
TRBJ2-3 - - TRBV5-1 CASSLGRAVTDTQYF TGCGCCAGCAGCTTGGGCCGCGCGGTCACAGATACGCAGTATTTT
TRBJ2-5 - many TRBV2 CASRGILAVQETQYF TGTGCCAGCAGGGGTATACTAGCCGTACAAGAGACCCAGTACTTC
TRBJ1-5 TRBD1 - TRBV20-1 CSAIAGGSNQPQHF TGCAGTGCCATAGCAGGGGGGAGCAATCAGCCCCAGCATTTT
TRBJ1-1 - many TRBV6-2/TRBV6-3 CATARLNTEAFF TGTGCCACCGCGAGATTGAACACTGAAGCTTTCTTT
TRBJ2-3 TRBD2 many TRBV7-2 CASSPGGEYTQYF TGTGCCAGCAGCCCCGGGGGGGAATATACGCAGTATTTT
TRBJ2-7 - many TRBV10-3 CAISENDEQYF TGTGCCATCAGTGAGAACGACGAGCAGTACTTC
TRBJ1-6 TRBD1 - TRBV5-5 CASTGTGGAVDNSPLHF TGTGCCAGCACCGGGACAGGGGGCGCCGTGGATAATTCACCCCTCCACTTT
TRBJ2-3 - - TRBV9 CASSVVIADTQYF TGTGCCAGCAGCGTAGTTATCGCAGATACGCAGTATTTT
TRBJ1-1 - many TRBV20-1 CSAFGGNTEAFF TGCAGTGCTTTCGGGGGGAACACTGAAGCTTTCTTT
TRBJ1-5 TRBD1 many TRBV12-3/TRBV12-4 CASSPTGGYNQPQHF TGTGCCAGCAGCCCGACAGGGGGGTACAATCAGCCCCAGCATTTT
TRBJ2-1 - - TRBV7-2 CASSLLNSYNEQFF TGTGCCAGCAGCTTACTAAACTCCTACAATGAGCAGTTCTTC
TRBJ2-1 TRBD1 many TRBV28 CASSRDRGLDEQFF TGTGCCAGCAGTCGGGACAGGGGGCTAGATGAGCAGTTCTTC
TRBJ2-2 - - TRBV7-2 CASSLAPSNAGELFF TGTGCCAGCAGCCTTGCCCCCTCAAACGCCGGGGAGCTGTTTTTT
TRBJ2-4 - few TRBV7-2 CASSHPTWYSKNIQYF TGTGCCAGCAGCCACCCAACCTGGTATTCCAAAAACATTCAGTACTTC
TRBJ1-2 - many TRBV29-1 CSVPHFSGEGYGYTF TGCAGCGTTCCTCACTTTTCTGGGGAGGGCTATGGCTACACCTTC
TRBJ2-1 - many TRBV20-1 CSARDRQNYNEQFF TGCAGTGCTAGAGATCGCCAGAATTACAATGAGCAGTTCTTC
TRBJ2-1 TRBD2 - TRBV6-2/TRBV6-3 CASKGTSGSSYNEQFF TGTGCCAGCAAAGGGACTAGCGGGAGCTCCTACAATGAGCAGTTCTTC